The rows below give T cell receptor beta chains drawn from one sample of a study of blood T cells in healthy people across ages. TCRdb recomputed calls from the 5' RACE reads with MiXCR, one row per CDR3 protein. The table shows just over 800,000 distinct CDR3 sequences, with around two thirds occurring only once. The material sequenced was blood. The receptor source for this set is a man aged 30-40 years in good health. The CDR3 runs from the conserved cysteine through the conserved F or W. D genes are given only for firm matches. The size entry is marked missing in some rows and otherwise reads once, few, many or a size class.

D gene	clone size	V gene	J gene	CDR3 protein	CDR3 DNA
TRBD1	NA	TRBV6-5	TRBJ2-7	CASSQGWDRGIHEQYF	TGTGCCAGCAGCCAAGGCTGGGACAGGGGCATCCACGAGCAGTACTTC
TRBD1	NA	TRBV11-2	TRBJ2-7	CASSFTGQGTYEQYF	TGTGCCAGCAGCTTTACAGGACAGGGGACCTACGAGCAGTACTTC
TRBD1	NA	TRBV7-9	TRBJ2-6	CASSPPSRQGVSGANVLTF	TGTGCCAGCAGCCCTCCTAGTCGGCAGGGGGTCTCTGGGGCCAACGTCCTGACTTTC
NA	many	TRBV29-1	TRBJ2-1	CSFRGAAYNEQFF	TGCAGCTTTCGGGGGGCGGCTTACAATGAGCAGTTCTTC
NA	NA	TRBV28	TRBJ2-3	CASSNSGVSTDTQYF	TGTGCCAGCTCAAATTCGGGGGTTAGCACAGATACGCAGTATTTT
NA	NA	TRBV6-2/TRBV6-3	TRBJ2-7	CASRTGVSYEQYF	TGTGCCAGCAGGACGGGGGTCTCCTACGAGCAGTACTTC
NA	NA	TRBV9	TRBJ2-7	CASSSRGLAYEQYF	TGTGCCAGCAGCTCCAGGGGATTGGCATACGAGCAGTACTTC
NA	NA	TRBV20-1	TRBJ2-7	CSAPGLATPEQYF	TGCAGTGCTCCGGGACTGGCTACCCCGGAGCAGTACTTC
TRBD2	NA	TRBV5-1	TRBJ2-5	CASSLLTSGGALRETQYF	TGCGCCAGCAGCCTCCTGACTAGCGGGGGGGCTTTAAGAGAGACCCAGTACTTC
NA	NA	TRBV28	TRBJ2-7	CASLRRDAYEQYF	TGTGCCAGCTTACGCCGGGACGCCTACGAGCAGTACTTC
NA	NA	TRBV5-1	TRBJ1-4	CASSLSGAGDEKLFF	TGCGCCAGCAGCTTGTCGGGGGCCGGGGATGAAAAACTGTTTTTT
NA	once	TRBV4-3	TRBJ2-5	CASSHDPRGGRRYNEQYF	TGCGCCAGCAGCCATGACCCGCGGGGCGGGCGTAGGTACAATGAGCAGTACTTC
TRBD2	few	TRBV6-5	TRBJ2-7	CATGLAYEQYF	TGTGCCACAGGACTAGCCTACGAGCAGTACTTC
NA	NA	TRBV20-1	TRBJ1-1	CSARVGAQNTEAFF	TGCAGTGCTAGAGTGGGGGCGCAGAACACTGAAGCTTTCTTT
NA	few	TRBV4-3	TRBJ2-3	CASSQDTLRGALDTQYF	TGCGCCAGCAGCCAAGATACCCTTAGGGGGGCGCTTGATACGCAGTATTTT
TRBD2	once	TRBV7-3	TRBJ2-1	CASSPFPQTSGGAANNEQFF	TGTGCCAGCAGCCCCTTCCCTCAGACTAGCGGGGGAGCGGCGAACAATGAGCAGTTCTTC
TRBD2	NA	TRBV7-9	TRBJ2-1	CASSFSGGARDNEQFF	TGTGCCAGCAGCTTTAGCGGGGGGGCTAGGGACAATGAGCAGTTCTTC
TRBD1	NA	TRBV3-1	TRBJ1-5	CASSQAGGNQPQHF	TGTGCCAGCAGCCAAGCAGGGGGGAACCAGCCCCAGCATTTT
NA	NA	TRBV18	TRBJ1-2	CASSPPSGINYGYTF	TGTGCCAGCTCACCACCAAGTGGGATTAACTATGGCTACACCTTC
NA	NA	TRBV4-2	TRBJ1-2	CASSQPGSYGYTF	TGTGCCAGCAGCCAGCCCGGGAGCTATGGCTACACCTTC
NA	NA	TRBV2	TRBJ2-5	CATEGGIEQYF	TGTGCCACCGAGGGGGGAATTGAGCAGTACTTC
TRBD1	NA	TRBV6-1	TRBJ2-7	CATLDRRNEQYF	TGTGCCACCTTGGACAGGCGGAACGAGCAGTACTTC
NA	NA	TRBV6-6	TRBJ2-1	CASSSLDRNNEQFF	TGTGCCAGCAGTTCCCTCGACAGAAACAATGAGCAGTTCTTC
NA	few	TRBV4-3	TRBJ1-6	CASSLALNSPLHF	TGCGCCAGCAGCCTCGCTTTAAATTCACCCCTCCACTTT
TRBD2	NA	TRBV9	TRBJ2-3	CASSVGLAGDTDTRYF	TGTGCCAGCAGCGTAGGGCTAGCGGGGGACACAGATACGCGGTATTTT
NA	NA	TRBV27	TRBJ2-1	CASSPVPRGDEQFF	TGTGCCAGCAGTCCCGTCCCCAGGGGCGATGAGCAGTTCTTC
NA	NA	TRBV2	TRBJ1-4	CASRDSGEKLFF	TGTGCCAGCAGGGACAGTGGTGAAAAACTGTTTTTT
NA	NA	TRBV12-3/TRBV12-4	TRBJ2-6	CASSRGTSGANVLTF	TGTGCCAGCAGTCGAGGGACGTCTGGGGCCAACGTCCTGACTTTC
NA	many	TRBV7-2	TRBJ2-3	CASSLALGAITDTQYF	TGTGCCAGCAGCTTAGCTTTGGGAGCAATCACAGATACGCAGTATTTT
TRBD2	NA	TRBV7-6	TRBJ2-7	CASSSSGGGSYEQYF	TGTGCCAGCAGCTCTTCTGGCGGGGGAAGCTACGAGCAGTACTTC
NA	NA	TRBV28	TRBJ2-6	CASLGLSGANVLTF	TGTGCCAGCCTTGGTCTCTCTGGGGCCAACGTCCTGACTTTC
TRBD1	NA	TRBV4-3	TRBJ2-5	CASSQVWTGGEETQYF	TGCGCCAGCAGCCAAGTTTGGACAGGGGGAGAAGAGACCCAGTACTTC
TRBD1	NA	TRBV15	TRBJ2-1	CATSRDKGAGTYNEQFF	TGTGCCACCAGCAGAGATAAGGGGGCAGGGACATACAATGAGCAGTTCTTC
TRBD2	NA	TRBV27	TRBJ2-7	CASSFGAGAYEQYF	TGTGCTAGCAGTTTTGGGGCGGGGGCCTACGAGCAGTACTTC
NA	NA	TRBV10-3	TRBJ2-5	CAVSESLTTQETQYF	TGTGCCGTCAGTGAGTCATTAACTACCCAAGAGACCCAGTACTTC
TRBD1	NA	TRBV5-3	TRBJ2-1	CASSLSGTGGYNEQFF	TGTGCCAGCAGCTTATCCGGGACAGGGGGGTACAATGAGCAGTTCTTC
NA	few	TRBV2	TRBJ2-7	CASREQAESSYEQYF	TGTGCCAGCAGAGAACAGGCGGAGAGCTCCTACGAGCAGTACTTC
TRBD1	NA	TRBV7-9	TRBJ2-2	CSSSLRQGNTGELFF	TGTTCCAGCAGCTTAAGACAGGGGAACACCGGGGAGCTGTTTTTT
NA	NA	TRBV27	TRBJ2-1	CASKGGSYNEQFF	TGTGCCAGCAAAGGGGGCTCCTACAATGAGCAGTTCTTC
TRBD2	few	TRBV29-1	TRBJ2-5	CSAVSGGRQETQYF	TGCAGCGCCGTTAGCGGGGGGCGACAAGAGACCCAGTACTTC
TRBD2	once	TRBV10-3	TRBJ2-3	CAVASGGPGDTQYF	TGTGCCGTAGCTAGCGGGGGGCCGGGAGATACGCAGTATTTT
NA	NA	TRBV20-1	TRBJ1-6	CSAEDGGNSPLHF	TGCAGTGCGGAAGATGGGGGTAATTCACCCCTCCACTTT
TRBD1	NA	TRBV6-1	TRBJ2-7	CASALDRRSEQYF	TGTGCCAGCGCTTTGGACAGGAGAAGCGAGCAGTACTTC
NA	NA	TRBV29-1	TRBJ2-7	CSVGGPGLAYEQYF	TGCAGCGTGGGGGGCCCAGGGCTGGCCTACGAGCAGTACTTC
NA	NA	TRBV6-5	TRBJ2-3	CASSSAVGGGARTDTQYF	TGTGCCAGCAGTTCGGCCGTTGGGGGTGGAGCGCGCACAGATACGCAGTATTTT
TRBD1	NA	TRBV4-2	TRBJ1-2	CASSQADRAANYGYTF	TGTGCCAGCAGCCAAGCTGACAGGGCGGCCAACTATGGCTACACCTTC
NA	NA	TRBV9	TRBJ2-7	CASSICSPPYF	TGTGCCAGCAGTATTTGTTCCCCCCCGTACTTC
TRBD2	NA	TRBV7-8	TRBJ2-5	CASSLARVAGNQETQYF	TGTGCCAGCAGCTTAGCGCGGGTAGCGGGGAACCAAGAGACCCAGTACTTC